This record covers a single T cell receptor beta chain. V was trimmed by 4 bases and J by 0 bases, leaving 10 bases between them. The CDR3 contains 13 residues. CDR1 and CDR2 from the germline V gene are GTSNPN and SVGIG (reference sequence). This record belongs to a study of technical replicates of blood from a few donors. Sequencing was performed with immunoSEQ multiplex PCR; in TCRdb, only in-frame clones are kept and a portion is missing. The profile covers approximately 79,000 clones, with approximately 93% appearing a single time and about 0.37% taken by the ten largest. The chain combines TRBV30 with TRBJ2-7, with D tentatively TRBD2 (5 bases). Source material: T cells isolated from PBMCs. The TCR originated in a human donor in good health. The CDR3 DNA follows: TGTGCCTGGATTGGAGGTATCTCCTACGAGCAGTACTTC. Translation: CAWIGGISYEQYF.